Detailed here is one TCR beta chain. Its specificity is unknown. The CDR3 length is 14 residues. Trimming took 6 bases from V and 2 from J; bases not matched to a gene: 1. Germline CDR1 MNHNS, CDR2 SASEGT. It was cDNA, reverse transcribed from extracted RNA, that served as the sequencing template. Profiling relied on immunoSEQ multiplex PCR, and the TCRdb table lists in-frame clones only, not all of them. The sample lists over 90,000 clones, 80% to 90% occurring once. The sample originates from a study of CD8+ T cells in alopecia areata. Study observations and caveats: In lesional scalp, particularly from alopecia totalis/universalis, clonality was higher than in normal scalp.

Described treatment: oral pan-JAK inhibitor, 5-10 mg twice daily. This chain links TRBV6-1 with TRBJ2-1; TRBD1 matches 10 bases. The input for sequencing was CD8+ T cells sorted from blood, taken around week 31, from a patient treated with tofacitinib. The sequence derives from a human donor with alopecia areata. The DNA for the CDR3 is TGTGCCAGCAGGGACAGGGGGGCCTACAATGAGCAGTTCTTC. Translated, it gives CASRDRGAYNEQFF.